The sequence of this T cell receptor (beta chain) was determined in a study of sequential checkpoint blockade in melanoma. Study-wide context: Arm A got nivolumab then ipilimumab; arm B the reverse, 1:1. Both treatment sequences were followed by maintenance nivolumab.

The treatment: randomized to nivolumab then ipilimumab (arm A) or the reverse (arm B). None of the patients previously received DNA-damaging chemotherapy. PBMC sorting kept live CD3+CD8+ cells without CD19 or CD56. This CDR3 has 16 amino acids. V lost 4 bases and J lost 10, with 23 bases in between. Germline V gives CDR1 SGHNT, CDR2 YYREEE (reference sequence). Only in-frame clones appear in the TCRdb table, and some are missing; sequencing was by immunoSEQ multiplex PCR. Altogether 15,000 or so clones are present, approximately 52% being singletons, with the ten largest covering 15% to 20%. The receptor comes from a human donor with melanoma. The rearrangement links TRBV5-4 to TRBJ2-2; maybe TRBD1 (5 bases). The source was CD8+ T cells sorted from blood (inferred from file names), collected from a patient given nivolumab and ipilimumab in sequence. This CDR3 is CASSQGAVVGSEELFF. The CDR3 DNA is TGTGCCAGCAGCCAAGGGGCGGTCGTAGGTTCGGAGGAGCTGTTTTTT.